The 16 T cell receptor beta chains given below trace back to one sample, sequenced in a study of cytomegalovirus exposure and HLA in healthy donors. PCR amplification relied on 60 Vbeta primers (plus 13 Jbeta primers). The method was immunoSEQ multiplex PCR; TCRdb's version includes in-frame clones alone and lacks a portion of them. This sample has some 190,000 clones, with around 76% found just once. The sample taken for sequencing was PBMCs. The receptors stem from a woman under 40 in good health and CMV-seropositive.

The V call is TRBV6-4, the J call TRBJ1-2, with unresolved D. Per germline, CDR1 MRHNA and CDR2 SNTAGT. This CDR3 comprises 18 residues. The V end was cut by 10 bases, the J end by 0 bases, with 27 bases between. The CDR3 reads CATPEEGAKNVANYGYTF. CDR3 nucleotide sequence: TGTGCCACCCCCGAGGAGGGAGCCAAGAATGTGGCTAACTATGGCTACACCTTC.

In this sample, this clone turned up a few times. V usage is TRBV7-3 and J usage is TRBJ1-1; 8 bases match TRBD1. The CDR3 is 14 residues long. Losses at the gene ends were 5 bases for V and 3 bases for J; bases not matched to a gene: 5. Germline CDR1 reads SGHTA; CDR2 reads FQGTGA. The CDR3 region has the DNA TGTGCCAGCAGCGCCACAGGGGGGGACACTGAAGCTTTCTTT. Residues: CASSATGGDTEAFF.

The DNA for the CDR3 is TGTGCCAGCAGCCAAGGACAGCCGGGGGGAGGGTACGAGCAGTACTTC. Translation gives CASSQGQPGGGYEQYF. The rearrangement uses TRBV4-2 and TRBJ2-7; 7 bases are shared with TRBD2. CDR3 length equals 16 residues. Germline CDR1 and CDR2: LGHNA and YNFKEQ. Germline trimming cut 1 base from V and 4 bases from J; bases unmatched to any gene: 10.

This clone was found a few times. The chain joins TRBV27 to TRBJ2-3; 13 bases are shared with TRBD2. CDR3 length: 18 amino acids. Germline assignment: CDR1 MNHEY and CDR2 SMNVEV (reference sequence). V was pared by 4 bases and J by 0 bases, with 7 bases of the junction left unmatched. CDR3 DNA sequence: TGTGCCAGCAGTTCGAGACTAGCGGGGGGTCCTAGCACAGATACGCAGTATTTT. Residues: CASSSRLAGGPSTDTQYF.

The chain links TRBV9 to TRBJ2-3; 8 bases align to TRBD2. The germline gives CDR1 SGDLS, CDR2 YYNGEE. The CDR3 runs to 15 residues. V lost 3 bases to trimming and J lost 4 bases; unmatched junction nucleotides: 7. The CDR3 DNA reads as TGTGCCAGCAGCGCCCCCGGGGGGGCGGCAGATACGCAGTATTTT. As protein: CASSAPGGAADTQYF.

The rearrangement uses TRBV5-5 and TRBJ1-1; D unresolved. Trimming took off 1 base at V and 0 bases at J, with 10 bases between the two ends. The CDR3 loop spans 15 amino acids. Germline loops: CDR1 SGHKS, CDR2 YYEKEE (reference sequence). DNA of the CDR3: TGTGCCAGCAGCTTGTTGGCAGGCGTGAACACTGAAGCTTTCTTT. Its translation: CASSLLAGVNTEAFF.

The CDR3 loop is CASSHTSGGGDEQFF. The CDR3 DNA reads as TGTGCCAGCAGTCATACTAGCGGGGGCGGGGATGAGCAGTTCTTC. V usage is TRBV6-5 and J usage is TRBJ2-1; 11 bases are shared with TRBD2. The CDR3 contains 15 residues. Per germline, CDR1 MNHEY and CDR2 SVGAGI. V lost 5 bases, J lost 8 bases, and 8 bases stayed unmatched.

J is TRBJ2-1 and V is TRBV4-1; TRBD2 agrees at 8 bases. In germline, CDR1 is MGHRA, CDR2 YSYEKL. The CDR3 contains 20 residues. Trimming removed 2 bases from V and 9 bases from J; junction bases left unmatched: 24. CDR3 coding DNA: TGCGCCAGCAGCCAATCACCCCTGGGGCCCGGGACTAGAGTCCTCAGTGAGCAGTTCTTC. Its protein is CASSQSPLGPGTRVLSEQFF.

This clone was detected a few times. This chain connects TRBV28 to TRBJ2-7, with D maybe TRBD2 (6 bases). This CDR3 is built from 13 residues. The V gene's germline CDR1 is MDHEN and CDR2 SYDVKM. V lost 8 bases, J lost 6 bases, and 17 bases lay in between. This CDR3 is CASGPGDFREQYF. In DNA form, the CDR3 reads TGTGCCAGCGGGCCGGGGGACTTCCGCGAGCAGTACTTC.

The chain carries TRBV28 and TRBJ1-5; 7 bases line up with TRBD1. Trimming at V came to 7 bases and at J to 1 base, leaving 10 bases not matched to a gene. The CDR3 totals 16 residues. Germline V gene data show CDR1 as MDHEN and CDR2 as SYDVKM. CDR3 sequence: CASIFRSGGSNQPQHF. The CDR3 DNA reads TGTGCCAGCATCTTTCGGTCAGGGGGGAGCAATCAGCCCCAGCATTTT.

The V gene is TRBV6-6, the J gene TRBJ2-2; 8 bases align to TRBD1. From germline, CDR1 is MNHNY and CDR2 SVGAGI (reference sequence). Losses at the gene ends were 2 bases for V and 5 bases for J; bases not matched to a gene: 4. The CDR3 totals 15 residues. This CDR3 is CASSYRTGRTGELFF. The CDR3 DNA sequence: TGTGCCAGCAGTTACCGGACAGGGCGGACCGGGGAGCTGTTTTTT.

This clone was counted only a few times. V and J are TRBV11-1 and TRBJ2-1; TRBD2 matches at 8 bases. The ends lost 0 bases at V and 5 bases at J; junction bases unmatched: 6. The CDR3 has 16 residues. Germline V gene sequence: CDR1 SGHAT, CDR2 FQDESV (reference sequence). DNA for the CDR3: TGTGCCAGCAGCTTAGCGGGTAGCGGGGTTCACAATGAGCAGTTCTTC. It yields the protein CASSLAGSGVHNEQFF.

J is TRBJ2-1 and V is TRBV19, with TRBD2 identical over 8 bases. CDR1 LNHDA and CDR2 SQIVND come from the germline V gene (reference sequence). Unmatched junction bases numbered 10, after V lost 2 bases and J lost 7 bases. There are 16 residues in the CDR3. CDR3 DNA sequence: TGTGCCAGTAGTATACCAGCGGGGGTGATACAGAATGAGCAGTTCTTC. This translates into CASSIPAGVIQNEQFF.

This chain connects TRBV28 to TRBJ1-3; unclear D gene. The CDR3 extends over 16 amino acids. V was shortened by 7 bases and J by 1 base, with 17 bases between the two germline ends. Germline values: CDR1 MDHEN, CDR2 SYDVKM. Here the CDR3 reads CASTGPGSGSGNTIYF. CDR3 DNA sequence: TGTGCCAGCACAGGCCCGGGGTCGGGGTCTGGAAACACCATATATTTT. Filled out from reference TRBV28 and TRBJ1-3, the complete variable domain reads DVKVTQSSRYLVKRTGEKVFLECVQDMDHENMFWYRQDPGLGLRLIYFSYDVKMKEKGDIPEGYSVSREKKERFSLILESASTNQTSMYLCASTGPGSGSGNTIYFGEGSWLTVV.

The rearrangement links TRBV7-9 to TRBJ1-4; D perhaps matches TRBD1 (6 bases). This CDR3 contains 14 residues. CDR1 and CDR2 from the germline V gene are SEHNR and FQNEAQ (reference sequence). The V and J ends lost 7 bases and 4 bases respectively, with 13 bases between them. DNA of the CDR3: TGTGCCAGCAACTCCGGGACACTTAATGAAAAACTGTTTTTT. Protein: CASNSGTLNEKLFF.

This clone was picked up one time. The V and J genes are TRBV29-1 and TRBJ2-5; TRBD1 might be the D (5 bases). Trimming removed 3 bases at V and 5 bases at J, with 16 bases between. This CDR3 region has 14 residues. Germline V lookup: CDR1 SQVTM, CDR2 ANQGSEA. Here the CDR3 DNA reads TGCAGCGTTGAGGTCGTCAGGGTGTCGGAGACCCAGTACTTC. Translating gives CSVEVVRVSETQYF. Drawing the rest from reference TRBV29-1 and TRBJ2-5, the complete variable domain is SAVISQKPSRDICQRGTSLTIQCQVDSQVTMMFWYRQQPGQSLTLIATANQGSEATYESGFVIDKFPISRPNLTFSTLTVSNMSPEDSSIYLCSVEVVRVSETQYFGPGTRLLVL.